This entry lists 26 T cell receptor beta chains sequenced from one sample in a study of T cells in Graves' hyperthyroidism and ophthalmopathy. The CDR3 regions of TCR beta were amplified from RNA transcripts. TCR CDR3 underwent first-round RT-PCR with the HTBI primer set. TCRdb processed the multiplex PCR reads anew with MiXCR; each CDR3 protein has one entry. This table has roughly 500,000 distinct CDR3 sequences, 24% appearing once. The source material was blood. The receptors were gathered from a woman between 25 and 40 years old with Graves' ophthalmopathy.

The chain combines TRBV28 with TRBJ2-7, with 12 positions matching TRBD2. V dropped 5 bases and J dropped 3; count of bases not matched to a gene: 5. This CDR3 is built from 15 residues. CDR1 and CDR2 from the germline V gene are MDHEN and SYDVKM. In DNA, the CDR3 is TGTGCCAGCAGTGTACTAGCGGGAGGCCTCTACGAGCAGTACTTC. It codes for CASSVLAGGLYEQYF.

V usage is TRBV20-1 and J usage is TRBJ1-6, with D unclear. Germline V gene sequence: CDR1 DFQATT, CDR2 SNEGSKA (reference sequence). CDR3 length: 14 residues. V lost 1 base to trimming and J lost 8 bases, with 12 bases between them. This CDR3 is CSARVPGSDSPLHF. The DNA for the CDR3 is TGCAGTGCTAGAGTACCGGGTTCGGATTCACCCCTCCACTTT.

In its sample, this clonotype was seen many times. The chain recombines TRBV7-2 with TRBJ1-1; D is ambiguous. Germline assignment: CDR1 SGHTA and CDR2 FQGNSA. Trimming removed 2 bases at V and 4 bases at J, with 14 bases between. The CDR3 is 15 residues long. CDR3: CASSLTSGPGTEAFF. Here the CDR3 DNA reads TGTGCCAGCAGCTTAACCTCGGGTCCAGGCACTGAAGCTTTCTTT.

J is TRBJ2-7 and V is TRBV7-9, with D perhaps being TRBD1 or TRBD2 (5 bases each). The CDR3 contains 14 residues. The V end lost 5 bases, the J end lost 2 bases, and 13 bases lay between the germline ends. Germline lookup yields CDR1 SEHNR and CDR2 FQNEAQ (reference sequence). CDR3 sequence reads: CASSAGTVAYEQYF. The CDR3 DNA follows: TGTGCCAGCAGCGCTGGGACGGTGGCCTACGAGCAGTACTTC.

The sample holds a few counts of this clonotype. This chain links TRBV6-1 with TRBJ1-6; the D gene is possibly TRBD1 (6 bases). The CDR3 loop spans 14 amino acids. V was trimmed by 3 bases and J by 7 bases, leaving 10 bases between them. The germline V gene has CDR1 MNHNS and CDR2 SASEGT. This CDR3 reads CASSDQGRNSPLHF. CDR3 bases: TGTGCCAGCAGTGACCAGGGGAGGAATTCACCCCTCCACTTT.

This clonotype has a single count. The chain combines TRBV5-1 with TRBJ1-1, with D perhaps TRBD1 (6 bases). The CDR3 contains 16 residues. Trimming stripped 5 bases from V and 2 bases from J, with 19 bases between. Germline values: CDR1 SGHRS, CDR2 YFSETQ. CDR3 sequence (DNA): TGCGCCAGCAGTAAGGACAGAACCGGGATAAACACTGAAGCTTTCTTT. Its translation is CASSKDRTGINTEAFF.

In this sample, this clonotype turned up many times. This chain joins TRBV19 and TRBJ1-1; D unresolved. CDR3 length: 14 residues. The germline gives CDR1 LNHDA, CDR2 SQIVND (reference sequence). V lost 3 bases and J lost 8, with 16 bases in between. The CDR3 DNA sequence: TGTGCCAGTAGTATCCCCAACAGTCCCTCGGAAGCTTTCTTT. This translates into CASSIPNSPSEAFF. Together with reference TRBV19 and TRBJ1-1, the CDR3 gives the full variable domain: DGGITQSPKYLFRKEGQNVTLSCEQNLNHDAMYWYRQDPGQGLRLIYYSQIVNDFQKGDIAEGYSVSREKKESFPLTVTSAQKNPTAFYLCASSIPNSPSEAFFGQGTRLTVV.

This chain connects TRBV12-3 or TRBV12-4 to TRBJ2-7, with 9 bases matching TRBD1. Germline trimming cut 0 bases from V and 6 bases from J; bases unmatched to any gene: 3. CDR3 length equals 14 residues. CDR3 DNA sequence: TGTGCCAGCAGTTTAGCCTGGACAGGGGCCGAGCAGTACTTC. It translates to CASSLAWTGAEQYF.

The sample holds many counts of this clonotype. The rearrangement uses TRBV11-1 and TRBJ1-2; D may be TRBD1 (5 bases). The germline V gene has CDR1 SGHAT and CDR2 FQDESV (reference sequence). The CDR3 is 16 amino acids. Trimming left V 3 bases short and J 6 bases short, with 20 bases between. The CDR3: CASSLSGEGPYHGYTF. In DNA, the CDR3 is TGTGCCAGCAGCTTGTCGGGGGAGGGCCCCTATCATGGCTACACCTTC.

This clonotype was seen more than once but under ten times. The chain uses TRBV18 and TRBJ1-4, with 10 bases identical to TRBD1. Germline CDR1 reads KGHSH; CDR2 reads LQKENI. With V trimmed by 6 bases and J by 13 bases, 8 bases remained unmatched. The CDR3 totals 13 residues. The chain's CDR3 is CASSVGQGPGLFF. The CDR3 DNA is TGTGCCAGCTCTGTGGGACAGGGGCCAGGACTGTTTTTT.

The chain links TRBV30 to TRBJ2-5, with TRBD1 as a possible D gene (5 bases). This CDR3 has 11 residues. Germline CDR1 is GTSNPN and CDR2 is SVGIG (reference sequence). Trimming shortened V by 3 bases and J by 7 bases, and 9 bases separated the two germline ends. The CDR3 DNA reads TGTGCCTGGAGACATGGGGCGACCCAGTACTTC. Translating it yields CAWRHGATQYF.

There are many counts of this clonotype. The conserved phenylalanine or tryptophan is not found at the CDR3 terminus, so this likely reflects a read error. The limits of the CDR3 on the DNA are not certain, so only TCRdb's listed CDR3 is given. V and J are TRBV28 and TRBJ1-1; TRBD1, the table's D call, was not compared with the DNA. Germline-derived CDR1 and CDR2 are MDHEN and SYDVKM. The CDR3 is made up of 13 amino acids, end residues included. This CDR3 reads CASRGQAVSEPFS.

As concerns this clonotype: Being one base from a much bigger clone, this may be a read error. J is TRBJ2-5 and V is TRBV20-1, with 7 bases aligning to TRBD2. Per germline, CDR1 DFQATT and CDR2 SNEGSKA (reference sequence). The CDR3 covers 13 residues. V was clipped by 1 base and J by 2 bases; unmatched bases: 1. This chain's CDR3 is CSARGGGQETQYF. The CDR3 nucleotides read TGCAGTGCTAGAGGGGGGGGGCAAGAGACCCAGTACTTC.

The genes are TRBV11-2 and TRBJ2-4; tentatively, D is TRBD1 (6 bases). CDR1 and CDR2 (germline): SGHAT, FQNNGV. V was trimmed by 5 bases and J by 6 bases, leaving 17 bases between them. CDR3 size: 15 residues. CDR3 DNA sequence: TGTGCCAGCAGCGCAATACAGGGTTTCGGAAACATTCAGTACTTC. This codes for CASSAIQGFGNIQYF.

This clonotype was seen ten or more times. The rearrangement links TRBV7-8 to TRBJ2-5, with TRBD1 identical over 11 bases. CDR3 length equals 16 residues. Looked up from germline, CDR1 is SGHVS and CDR2 is FQNEAQ. With 4 bases clipped from V and 3 bases from J, the junction kept 7 bases outside the gene matches. The DNA of the CDR3 is TGTGCCAGCAGCTCGAGGGACAGGGGGTGGGAAGAGACCCAGTACTTC. The encoded protein is CASSSRDRGWEETQYF. The variable domain in full, completed from reference TRBV7-8 and TRBJ2-5, reads GAGVSQSPRYKVAKRGQDVALRCDPISGHVSLFWYQQALGQGPEFLTYFQNEAQLDKSGLPSDRFFAERPEGSVSTLKIQRTQQEDSAVYLCASSSRDRGWEETQYFGPGTRLLVL.

This clonotype was counted at least ten times. The chain recombines TRBV6-1 with TRBJ1-5, with D hard to call. V was trimmed by 4 bases and J by 2 bases, leaving 12 bases between them. Germline values: CDR1 MNHNS, CDR2 SASEGT. CDR3 length: 15 amino acids. In DNA, the CDR3 is TGTGCCAGCAGTGCCCCGGGCGTCGGCAATCAGCCCCAGCATTTT. This translates into CASSAPGVGNQPQHF.

Remarks on this clonotype: A much bigger clone sits one base away, suggesting this may be a read error. The chain links TRBV9 to TRBJ2-7; the D is unclear. V was trimmed by 0 bases and J by 0 bases, leaving 4 bases between them. From germline, CDR1 is SGDLS and CDR2 YYNGEE. CDR3 length: 13 residues. The CDR3 spells CASSVGHSYEQYF. The DNA of the CDR3 is TGTGCCAGCAGCGTAGGACACTCCTACGAGCAGTACTTC.

This clonotype has a count of ten or more. One end of the junction is discordant with germline, which a read error may explain. V gene TRBV27 combines with J gene TRBJ1-1; no firm D call. The CDR3 length is 13 residues. Germline-derived CDR1 and CDR2 are MNHEY and SMNVEV (reference sequence). This CDR3 is CASSLSFDLPCIF. CDR3 in DNA: TGTGCCAGCAGTTTGAGTTTCGACCTGCCTTGCATCTTT.

This clonotype was observed at least ten times. The chain employs TRBV7-8 and TRBJ1-1; D perhaps matches TRBD1 (5 bases). Trimming removed 7 bases at V and 0 bases at J, with 15 bases between. The germline gives CDR1 SGHVS, CDR2 FQNEAQ. The CDR3 length is 15 residues. The CDR3 DNA follows: TGTGCCAGCACCACATGGGGCAGCCTGAACACTGAAGCTTTCTTT. Encoded protein: CASTTWGSLNTEAFF.

This sequence joins TRBV20-1 and TRBJ2-7, with D perhaps being TRBD1 or TRBD2 (5 bases each). The CDR3 contains 14 residues. With 6 bases removed from V and 6 bases from J, the gap between germline ends came to 21 bases. Looked up from germline, CDR1 is DFQATT and CDR2 is SNEGSKA (reference sequence). Here the CDR3 reads CSAQTTGGSGEQYF. The DNA for the CDR3 is TGCAGTGCCCAGACTACAGGAGGTTCCGGCGAGCAGTACTTC.

This clonotype was observed at least ten times. The rearrangement uses TRBV2 and TRBJ1-2, with D possibly matching TRBD1 (5 bases). The germline V gene encodes CDR1 SNHLY and CDR2 FYNNEI. Trimming stripped 7 bases from V and 6 bases from J, with 15 bases between. This CDR3 comprises 13 residues. The CDR3 is CASIRGTANGYTF. CDR3 nucleotides: TGTGCCAGCATCCGGGGGACGGCTAATGGCTACACCTTC.

This clonotype came up a few times. This chain links TRBV27 with TRBJ2-2, with a possible D match to TRBD2 (5 bases). The V gene's germline CDR1 is MNHEY and CDR2 SMNVEV (reference sequence). This CDR3 comprises 12 residues. Trimming left V 8 bases short and J 7 bases short, with 11 bases between. The CDR3 protein is CASSRAGGELFF. The CDR3 nucleotides are TGTGCCAGCTCAAGGGCGGGCGGGGAGCTGTTTTTT.

This sequence joins TRBV6-1 and TRBJ1-1; no definite D call. Germline CDR1 is MNHNS and CDR2 is SASEGT. Trimming left V 8 bases short and J 1 base short, with 14 bases between. This CDR3 contains 14 residues. As DNA, the CDR3 is TGTGCCAGCGTCAAGGATATGACGAACACTGAAGCTTTCTTT. Translating it yields CASVKDMTNTEAFF.

The chain combines TRBV6-5 with TRBJ2-7, with 7 positions matching TRBD1. This CDR3 has 16 residues. The J segment lost 1 base and the V segment lost 5 bases, leaving 11 bases of the junction unmatched. Germline V lookup: CDR1 MNHEY, CDR2 SVGAGI. The chain's CDR3 is CASSNTTGVVSYEQYF. The CDR3 nucleotides are TGTGCCAGCAGTAACACAACAGGGGTTGTGTCCTACGAGCAGTACTTC.

This clonotype was recorded at least ten times. This sequence joins TRBV29-1 and TRBJ2-7; no clear D gene. Trimming took 5 bases from V and 0 from J, leaving 8 bases between them. The germline V gene has CDR1 SQVTM and CDR2 ANQGSEA. The CDR3 is 12 residues long. CDR3 DNA: TGCAGCGTTTTAGCAGACTCCTACGAGCAGTACTTC. It is translated as CSVLADSYEQYF.

This clonotype has more than one count but fewer than ten. The rearrangement joins TRBV11-2 to TRBJ2-7; D might be TRBD1 (6 bases). V was cut by 1 base and J by 2 bases, with 15 bases left in between. This CDR3 is 16 amino acids long. Germline V gene data show CDR1 as SGHAT and CDR2 as FQNNGV. CDR3 coding DNA: TGTGCCAGCAGCTTAGGGTTCCAGGGGAGCGCCTACGAGCAGTACTTC. Translation gives CASSLGFQGSAYEQYF.